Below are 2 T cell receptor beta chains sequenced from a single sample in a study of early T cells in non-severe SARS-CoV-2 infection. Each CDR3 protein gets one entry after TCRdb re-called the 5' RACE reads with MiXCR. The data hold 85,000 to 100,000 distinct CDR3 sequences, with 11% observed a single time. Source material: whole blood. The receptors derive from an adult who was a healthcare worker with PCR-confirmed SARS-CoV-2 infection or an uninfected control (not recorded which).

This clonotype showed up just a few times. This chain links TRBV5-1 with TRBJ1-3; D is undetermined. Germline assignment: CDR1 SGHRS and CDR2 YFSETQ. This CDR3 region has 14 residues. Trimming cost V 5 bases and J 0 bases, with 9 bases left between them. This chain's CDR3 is CASRLDASGNTIYF. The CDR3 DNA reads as TGCGCCAGCAGACTGGACGCCTCTGGAAACACCATATATTTT.

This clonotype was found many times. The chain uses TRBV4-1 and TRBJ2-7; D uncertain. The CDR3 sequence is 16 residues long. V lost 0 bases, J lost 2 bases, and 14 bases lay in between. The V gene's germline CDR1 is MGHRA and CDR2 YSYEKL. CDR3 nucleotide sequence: TGCGCCAGCAGCCAAGAATTCCTCCAAGGACCCTACGAGCAGTACTTC. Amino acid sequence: CASSQEFLQGPYEQYF.